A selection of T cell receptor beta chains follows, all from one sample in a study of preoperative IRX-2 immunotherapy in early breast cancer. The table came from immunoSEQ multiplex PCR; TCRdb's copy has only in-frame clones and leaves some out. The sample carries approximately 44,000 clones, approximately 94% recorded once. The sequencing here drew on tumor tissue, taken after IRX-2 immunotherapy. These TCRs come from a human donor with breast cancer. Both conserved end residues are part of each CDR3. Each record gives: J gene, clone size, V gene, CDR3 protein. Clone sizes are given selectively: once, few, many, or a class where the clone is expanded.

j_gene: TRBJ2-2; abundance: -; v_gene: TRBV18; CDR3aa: CASSPIQDLTGELFF
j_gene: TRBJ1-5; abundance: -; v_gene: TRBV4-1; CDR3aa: CASSQETGPSNQPQHF
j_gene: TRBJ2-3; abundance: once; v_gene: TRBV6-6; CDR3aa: CASSYLSPSTDTQYF
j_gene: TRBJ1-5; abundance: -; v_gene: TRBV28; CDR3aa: CASISEERYSNQPQHF
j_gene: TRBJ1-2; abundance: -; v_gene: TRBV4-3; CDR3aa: CASSQGDDYGYTF
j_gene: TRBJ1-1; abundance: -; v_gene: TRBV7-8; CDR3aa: CASSTRGTGSTEAFF
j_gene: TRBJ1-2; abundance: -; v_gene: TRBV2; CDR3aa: CASKGPLEIRYGYTF
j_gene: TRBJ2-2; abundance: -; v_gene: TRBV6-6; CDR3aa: CASSYGSTHGELFF
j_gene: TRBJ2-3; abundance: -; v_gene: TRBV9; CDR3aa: CASSPQRGAPDTQYF
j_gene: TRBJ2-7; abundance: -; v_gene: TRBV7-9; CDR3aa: CASSGAGEYEQYF
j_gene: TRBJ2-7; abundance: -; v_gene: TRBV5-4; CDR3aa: CASSLAGLAGTQYF
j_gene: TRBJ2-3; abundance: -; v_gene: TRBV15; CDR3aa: CATGRSTDTQYF
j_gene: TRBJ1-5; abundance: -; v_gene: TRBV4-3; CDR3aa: CASSHLTGKDQPQHF
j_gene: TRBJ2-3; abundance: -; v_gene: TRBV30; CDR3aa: CAWTIGDTQYF
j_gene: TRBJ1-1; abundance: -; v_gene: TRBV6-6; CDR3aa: CASSYGTGLGTEAFF
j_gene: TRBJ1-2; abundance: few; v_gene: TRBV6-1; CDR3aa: CASEVTGAYYTF
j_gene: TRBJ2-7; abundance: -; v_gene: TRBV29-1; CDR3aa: CSVEGEDGSYEQYF
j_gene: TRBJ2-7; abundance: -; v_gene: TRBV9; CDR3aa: CASSAGGRGGEYF
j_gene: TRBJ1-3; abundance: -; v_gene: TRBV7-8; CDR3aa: CASSFGGEAGNTIYF
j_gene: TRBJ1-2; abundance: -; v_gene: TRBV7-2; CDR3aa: CASSLVYQGSGNYGYTF
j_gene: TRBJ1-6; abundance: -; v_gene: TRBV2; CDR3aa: CASNRDSSNSPLHF
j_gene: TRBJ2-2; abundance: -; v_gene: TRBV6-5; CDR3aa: CASSYQGQSNTGELFF
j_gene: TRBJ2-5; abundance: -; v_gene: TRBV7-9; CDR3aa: CASRTSGRLYETQYF
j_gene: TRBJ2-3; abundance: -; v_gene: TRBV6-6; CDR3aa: CASSPTIGADTQYF
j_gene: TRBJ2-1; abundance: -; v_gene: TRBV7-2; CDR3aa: CASSPDSLLNEQFF
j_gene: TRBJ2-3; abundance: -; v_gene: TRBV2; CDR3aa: CASSFPKGEPGLKTDTQYF
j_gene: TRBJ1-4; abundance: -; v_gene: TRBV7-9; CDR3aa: CASSPHGGQNEKLFF
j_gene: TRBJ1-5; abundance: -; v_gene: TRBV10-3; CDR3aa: CAISEAGTPQHF
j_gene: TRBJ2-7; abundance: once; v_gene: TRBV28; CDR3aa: CASSFPPPSAEQYF
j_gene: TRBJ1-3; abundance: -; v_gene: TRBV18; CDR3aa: CASSPGRRFSSGNTIYF
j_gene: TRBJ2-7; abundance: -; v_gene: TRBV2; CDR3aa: CASGRARFNF
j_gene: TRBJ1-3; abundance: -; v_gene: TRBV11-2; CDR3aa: CASTGQGGSGNTIYF
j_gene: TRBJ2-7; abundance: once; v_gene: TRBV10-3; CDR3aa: CAISGGAGGYEQYF
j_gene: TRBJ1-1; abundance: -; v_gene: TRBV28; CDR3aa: CASGRGTGRMNTEAFF
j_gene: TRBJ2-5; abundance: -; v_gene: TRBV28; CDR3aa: CASSSMSLTQYF
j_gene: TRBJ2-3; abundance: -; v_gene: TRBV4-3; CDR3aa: CASSQDPSSGGGRGQYF
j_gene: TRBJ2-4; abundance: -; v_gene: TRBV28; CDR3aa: CASSRDRGWSGIQYF
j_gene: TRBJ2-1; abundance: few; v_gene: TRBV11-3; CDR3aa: CASSRSDIYNEQFF
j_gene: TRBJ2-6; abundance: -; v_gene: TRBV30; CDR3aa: CAWSVSGANVLTF
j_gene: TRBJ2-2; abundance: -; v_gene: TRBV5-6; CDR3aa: CASSLVFGGRGTGELFF
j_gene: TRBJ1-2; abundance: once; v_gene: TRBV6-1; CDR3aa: CASSTRLDSYGYTF
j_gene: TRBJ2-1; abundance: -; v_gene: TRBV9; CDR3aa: CASSGGVNNEQFF
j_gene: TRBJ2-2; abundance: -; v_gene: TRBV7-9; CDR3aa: CASRYRGSDTGELFF
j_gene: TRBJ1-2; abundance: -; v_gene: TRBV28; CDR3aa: CASSGQGYGYTF
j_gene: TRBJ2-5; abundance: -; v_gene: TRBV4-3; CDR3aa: CASSQDGASWETQYF
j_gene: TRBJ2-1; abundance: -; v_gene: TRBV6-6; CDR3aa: CASSYSGTYNEQFF
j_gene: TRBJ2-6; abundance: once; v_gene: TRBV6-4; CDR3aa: CASSAGWFSGANVLTF
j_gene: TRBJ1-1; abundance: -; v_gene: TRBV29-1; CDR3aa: CRIQGAVTEAFF